This T cell receptor beta chain was recovered during a study of cytomegalovirus exposure and HLA in healthy donors. Concerning this clone: Antigen specificity is unknown.

Researchers ran the PCR with 60 Vbeta and 13 Jbeta primers. Measured with immunoSEQ multiplex PCR; TCRdb has only the in-frame clones, and not every one. Its table records just over 50,000 clones. The CDR3 sequence is 15 residues long. CDR1 SNHLY and CDR2 FYNNEI come from the germline V gene. The V end was cut by 3 bases, the J end by 1 base, with 12 bases between. Nominally healthy donors were sampled, though unrecorded immune exposures were likely. Study findings and constraints: Reports credit the classifier with highly specific, highly sensitive diagnosis of cytomegalovirus status. Earlier analysis yielded a pattern in which most TCR beta V segments were productive about 90% or about 30% of the time. Some highly shared sequence variants likely arose as a pipeline artifact.

The source is a woman aged 55-69 years in good health and CMV-seropositive. Specimen: PBMCs. The V and J genes are TRBV2 and TRBJ1-1; maybe TRBD1 (6 bases). The CDR3 DNA follows: TGTGCCAGCAGTGAGCAGGGGCTGAGGAACACTGAAGCTTTCTTT. It yields the protein CASSEQGLRNTEAFF.